Sequencing of this TCR beta chain was carried out in a study of CD8 T cells in Susac syndrome. Both CD4+ and CD8+ T cells were negatively isolated, and TEMRA cells underwent FACS enrichment. Reverse transcription of roughly 0.45 to 1 ug RNA used random hexamers. TCRdb itself ran the immunoSEQ multiplex PCR reads through MiXCR, one entry per CDR3 protein. The sample comprises fewer than 300,000 distinct CDR3 sequences, about 85% of which are singletons, and 0.11% rests with the top ten. Study-level results: A relatively small number of individuals underwent TCR sequencing and HLA analysis.

V gave up 7 bases and J gave up 2 bases; unmatched junction bases: 8. Germline V gives CDR1 SQVTM, CDR2 ANQGSEA. The CDR3 extends over 13 amino acids. On this clonotype itself: Antigen: not known.

The chain joins TRBV29-1 to TRBJ2-7; 7 nucleotides agree with TRBD1. The sequenced sample was CD8+ T cells from PBMCs. This sequence was found in a human donor with multiple sclerosis. The CDR3 DNA is TGCAGCGCAGGGGGTGGGAGCCCCTACGAGCAGTACTTC. Encoded protein: CSAGGGSPYEQYF.